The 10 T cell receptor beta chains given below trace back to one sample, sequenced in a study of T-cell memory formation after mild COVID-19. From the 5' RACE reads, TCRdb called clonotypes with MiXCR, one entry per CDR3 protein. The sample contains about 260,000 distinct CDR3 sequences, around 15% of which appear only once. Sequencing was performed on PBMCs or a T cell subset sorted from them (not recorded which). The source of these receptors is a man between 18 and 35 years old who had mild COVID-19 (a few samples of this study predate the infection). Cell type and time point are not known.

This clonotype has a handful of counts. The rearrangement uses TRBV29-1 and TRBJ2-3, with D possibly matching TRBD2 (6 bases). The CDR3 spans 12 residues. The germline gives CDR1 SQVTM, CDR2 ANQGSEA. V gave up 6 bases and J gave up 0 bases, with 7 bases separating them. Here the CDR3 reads CSVEGSTDTQYF. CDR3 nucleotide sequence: TGCAGCGTGGAGGGGAGCACAGATACGCAGTATTTT.

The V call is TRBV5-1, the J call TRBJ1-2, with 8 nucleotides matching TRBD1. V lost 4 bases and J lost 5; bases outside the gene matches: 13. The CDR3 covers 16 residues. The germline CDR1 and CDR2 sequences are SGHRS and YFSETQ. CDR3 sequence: CASSPRTGNPSYGYTF. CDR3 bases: TGCGCCAGCAGCCCAAGGACAGGGAACCCCTCATATGGCTACACCTTC.

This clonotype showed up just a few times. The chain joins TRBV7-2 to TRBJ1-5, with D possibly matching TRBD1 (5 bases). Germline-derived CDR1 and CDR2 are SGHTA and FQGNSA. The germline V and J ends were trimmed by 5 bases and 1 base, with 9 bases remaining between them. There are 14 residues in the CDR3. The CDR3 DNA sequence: TGTGCCAGCAGCCCGGGGACCAGCAATCAGCCCCAGCATTTT. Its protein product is CASSPGTSNQPQHF.

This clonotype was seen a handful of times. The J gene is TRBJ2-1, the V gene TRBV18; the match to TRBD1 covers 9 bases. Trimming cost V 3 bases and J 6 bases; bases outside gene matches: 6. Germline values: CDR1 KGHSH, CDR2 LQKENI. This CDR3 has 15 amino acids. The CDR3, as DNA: TGTGCCAGCTCACCTCTAGGACAGGGGACCAATGAGCAGTTCTTC. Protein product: CASSPLGQGTNEQFF.

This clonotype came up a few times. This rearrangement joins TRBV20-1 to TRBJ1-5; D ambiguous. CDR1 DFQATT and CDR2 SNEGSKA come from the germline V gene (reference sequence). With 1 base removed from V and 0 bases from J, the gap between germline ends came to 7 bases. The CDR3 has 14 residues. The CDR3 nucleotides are TGCAGTGCTAGAGGGGGAGATAGCAATCAGCCCCAGCATTTT. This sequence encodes CSARGGDSNQPQHF.

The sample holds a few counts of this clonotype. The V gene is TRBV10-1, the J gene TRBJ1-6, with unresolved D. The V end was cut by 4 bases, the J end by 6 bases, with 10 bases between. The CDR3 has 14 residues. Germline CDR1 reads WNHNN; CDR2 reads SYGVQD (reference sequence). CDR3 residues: CASSASGPNSPLHF. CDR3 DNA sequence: TGCGCCAGCAGTGCAAGCGGGCCTAATTCACCCCTCCACTTT.

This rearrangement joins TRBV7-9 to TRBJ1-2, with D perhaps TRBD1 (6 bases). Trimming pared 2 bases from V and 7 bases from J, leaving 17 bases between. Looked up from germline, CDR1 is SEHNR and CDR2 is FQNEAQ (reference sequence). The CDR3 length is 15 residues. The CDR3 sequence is CASSLPSQGDAGYTF. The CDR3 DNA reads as TGTGCCAGCAGCTTACCTTCACAGGGCGACGCTGGCTACACCTTC.

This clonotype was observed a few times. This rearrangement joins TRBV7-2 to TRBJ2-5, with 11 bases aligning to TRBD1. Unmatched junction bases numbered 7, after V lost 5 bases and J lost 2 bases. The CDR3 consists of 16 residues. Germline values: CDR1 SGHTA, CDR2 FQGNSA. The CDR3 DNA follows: TGTGCCAGCAGCCCTGGGGACAGGGGGTTTCAAGAGACCCAGTACTTC. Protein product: CASSPGDRGFQETQYF. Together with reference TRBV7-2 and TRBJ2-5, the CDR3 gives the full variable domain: GAGVSQSPSNKVTEKGKDVELRCDPISGHTALYWYRQSLGQGLEFLIYFQGNSAPDKSGLPSDRFSAERTGGSVSTLTIQRTQQEDSAVYLCASSPGDRGFQETQYFGPGTRLLVL.

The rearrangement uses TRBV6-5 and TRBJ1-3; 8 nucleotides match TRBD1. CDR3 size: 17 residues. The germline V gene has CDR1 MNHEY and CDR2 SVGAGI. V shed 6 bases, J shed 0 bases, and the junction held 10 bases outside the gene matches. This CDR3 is CASSPTGDWHSGNTIYF. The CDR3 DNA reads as TGTGCCAGCAGCCCGACAGGGGACTGGCACTCTGGAAACACCATATATTTT.

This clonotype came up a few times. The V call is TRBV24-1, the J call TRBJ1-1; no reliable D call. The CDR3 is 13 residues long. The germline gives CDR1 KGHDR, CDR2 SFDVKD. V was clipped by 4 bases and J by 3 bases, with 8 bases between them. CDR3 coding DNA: TGTGCCACCAGTGAATGGGAAGACACTGAAGCTTTCTTT. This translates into CATSEWEDTEAFF.